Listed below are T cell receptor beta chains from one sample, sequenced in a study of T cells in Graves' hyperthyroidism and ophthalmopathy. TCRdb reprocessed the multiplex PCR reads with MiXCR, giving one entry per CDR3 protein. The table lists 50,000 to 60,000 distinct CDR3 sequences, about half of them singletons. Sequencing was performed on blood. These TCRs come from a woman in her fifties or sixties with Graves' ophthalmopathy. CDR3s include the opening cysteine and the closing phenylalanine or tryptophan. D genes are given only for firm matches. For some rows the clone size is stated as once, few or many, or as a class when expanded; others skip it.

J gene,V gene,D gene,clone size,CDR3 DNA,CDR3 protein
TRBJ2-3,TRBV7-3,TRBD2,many,TGTGCCAGCAGCTTAAGACCAGCGGGGGTCCCTGATACGCAGTATTTT,CASSLRPAGVPDTQYF
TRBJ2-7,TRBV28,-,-,TGTGCCAGCAGCCTAAGGGGGGGAGATCGGAGGAGATACGAGCAGTACTTC,CASSLRGGDRRRYEQYF
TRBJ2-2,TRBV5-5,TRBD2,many,TGTGCCAGCAGCTACACGGGGGGGCCGAGTACCGGGGAGCTGTTTTTT,CASSYTGGPSTGELFF
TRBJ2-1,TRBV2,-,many,TGTGCCAGCCCGAGGGGGACCTCCTACAATGAGCAGTTCTTC,CASPRGTSYNEQFF
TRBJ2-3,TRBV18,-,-,TGTGCCAGCTCACCCGGACAAGGAGCAGATACGCAGTATTTT,CASSPGQGADTQYF
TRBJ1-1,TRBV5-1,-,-,TGCGCCAGCATATCGGACACTGAAGCTTTCTTT,CASISDTEAFF
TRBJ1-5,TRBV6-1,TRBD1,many,TGTGCCAGCAGTGAGGCACAGGGGGCCAATCAGCCCCAGCATTTT,CASSEAQGANQPQHF
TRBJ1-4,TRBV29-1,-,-,TGCAGCGTTAGTATCGGGCGAGGAACTAATGAAAAACTGGCTTTT,CSVSIGRGTNEKLAF
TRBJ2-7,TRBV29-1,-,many,TGCAGCGTCACTGGACAGGGAGGGAACCACGAGCAGTACTTC,CSVTGQGGNHEQYF
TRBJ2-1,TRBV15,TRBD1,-,TGTGCCACCAGCAGTTCCACAGGGGGCTCCTACAATGAGCAGTTCTTC,CATSSSTGGSYNEQFF
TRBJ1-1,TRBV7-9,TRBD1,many,TGTGCCAGCAGCCGGACAGGACCGATTCTGGACACTGAAGCTTTCTTT,CASSRTGPILDTEAFF
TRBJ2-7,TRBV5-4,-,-,TGTGCCAGCAGCTTGGGGCGGGGGCGCGCCTACGAGCAGTACTTC,CASSLGRGRAYEQYF
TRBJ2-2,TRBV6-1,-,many,TGTGCCAGCAATCTGGGGGCGAACACCGGGGAGCTGTTTTTT,CASNLGANTGELFF
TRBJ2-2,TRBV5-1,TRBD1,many,TGCGCCAGCAGCACTACCCCCCGGACAGGAACCCCCACCGGGGAGCTGTTTTTT,CASSTTPRTGTPTGELFF
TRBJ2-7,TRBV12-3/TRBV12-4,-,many,TGTGCCAGCAGAGCCGGGGCCTCCTTCGACGAGCAGTACTTC,CASRAGASFDEQYF
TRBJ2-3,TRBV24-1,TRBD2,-,TGTGCCACCAGTGACCAAGGCGGGGGGGCGAGAGATACGCAGTATTTT,CATSDQGGGARDTQYF
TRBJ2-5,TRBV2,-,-,TGTGCCAGCAGAGATCCCGGGACAATCGGTGAGACCCAGTACTTC,CASRDPGTIGETQYF
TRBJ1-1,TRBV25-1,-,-,TGTGCCAGCAGTGAATTTGGACCCTCGAACACTGAAGCTTTCTTT,CASSEFGPSNTEAFF
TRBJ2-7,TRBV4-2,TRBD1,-,TGTGCCAGCAGCCAAGGATGGGGCCCCACAGGGGAAGAATCCTACGAGCAGTACTTC,CASSQGWGPTGEESYEQYF
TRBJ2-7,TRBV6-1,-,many,TGTGCCAGCAGTCCCAAGACAGGGACTGCCTACGAGCAGTACTTC,CASSPKTGTAYEQYF
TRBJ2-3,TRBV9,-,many,TGTGCCAGCAGCGTAGAGGGGGGTACGCAGTATTTT,CASSVEGGTQYF
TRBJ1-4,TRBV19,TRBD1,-,TGTGCCAGTAGTAACAGGGGAGGTAGCAATGAAAAACTGTTTTTT,CASSNRGGSNEKLFF
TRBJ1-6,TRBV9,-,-,TGTGCCAGCAGCCCCGCTGATTCACCCCTCCACTTT,CASSPADSPLHF
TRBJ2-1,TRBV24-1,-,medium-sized,TGTGCCACCAGACTGTCAGGAAACAATGAGCAGTTCTTC,CATRLSGNNEQFF
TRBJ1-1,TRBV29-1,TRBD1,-,TGCAGCGTTGAGACAGGGGGGGTCGGTGAAGCTTTCTTT,CSVETGGVGEAFF
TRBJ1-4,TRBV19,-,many,TGTGCCAGTAGTATAGGAGGAGGAGGGGCAACTAATGAAAAACTGTTTTTT,CASSIGGGGATNEKLFF
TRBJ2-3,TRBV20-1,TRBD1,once,TGCAGTGCTAGTCCCAGGGGGCGAGATACAGATACGCAGTATTTT,CSASPRGRDTDTQYF
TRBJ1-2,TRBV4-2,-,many,TGTGCCAGCTCTGCCCAGGGGCGGGAGGGCTACACCTTC,CASSAQGREGYTF
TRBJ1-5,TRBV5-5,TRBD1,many,TGTGCCAGCAGCTTGGTGGGGACAGTCAATCAGCCCCAGCATTTT,CASSLVGTVNQPQHF
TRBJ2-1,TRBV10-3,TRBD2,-,TGTGCCATCAGCGGGACTAGCGGATACAATGAGCAGTTCTTC,CAISGTSGYNEQFF